This T cell receptor beta chain came from a study of blood T cell repertoires in COVID-19. Study at large: The cDNA or gDNA used as material had been derived from T cells, B-cell-depleted T cells, or PBMCs.

Germline trimming cut 3 bases from V and 2 bases from J; bases unmatched to any gene: 6. Germline V gene data show CDR1 as SQVTM and CDR2 as ANQGSEA. This CDR3 has 15 amino acids. Method: immunoSEQ multiplex PCR; TCRdb's copy keeps in-frame clones and lacks some. This table holds about 300,000 clones, 89% found once. Participants reported their clinical history, and cohort assignment relied on those reports. Sample: PBMCs or T cells enriched from blood (not recorded which). The chain recombines TRBV29-1 with TRBJ2-1; TRBD2 agrees at 8 bases. The sequence derives from a man in his sixties who had recovered from COVID-19. In nucleotides, the CDR3 is TGCAGCGTTGACAGCGGGAGTTTGCCCTACAATGAGCAGTTCTTC. The encoded protein is CSVDSGSLPYNEQFF.